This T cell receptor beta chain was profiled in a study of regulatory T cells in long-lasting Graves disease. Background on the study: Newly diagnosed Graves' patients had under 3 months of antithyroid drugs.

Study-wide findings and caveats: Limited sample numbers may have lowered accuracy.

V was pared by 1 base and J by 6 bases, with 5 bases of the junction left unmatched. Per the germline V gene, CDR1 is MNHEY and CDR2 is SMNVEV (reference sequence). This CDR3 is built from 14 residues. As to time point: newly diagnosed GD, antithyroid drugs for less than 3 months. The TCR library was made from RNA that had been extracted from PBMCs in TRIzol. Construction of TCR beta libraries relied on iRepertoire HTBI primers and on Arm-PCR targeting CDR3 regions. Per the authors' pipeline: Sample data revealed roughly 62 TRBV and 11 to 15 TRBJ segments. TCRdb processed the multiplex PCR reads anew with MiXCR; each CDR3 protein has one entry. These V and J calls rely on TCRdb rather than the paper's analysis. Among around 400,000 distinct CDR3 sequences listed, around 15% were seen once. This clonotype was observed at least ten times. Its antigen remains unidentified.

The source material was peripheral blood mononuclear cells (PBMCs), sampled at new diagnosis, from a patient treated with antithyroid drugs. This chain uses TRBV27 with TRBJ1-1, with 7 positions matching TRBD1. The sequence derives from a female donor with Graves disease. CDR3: CASSLFGDRAEAFF. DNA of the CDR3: TGTGCCAGCAGTTTATTTGGGGACAGAGCTGAAGCTTTCTTT.